This TCR beta chain was retrieved from a study of blood T cells in healthy people across ages. Through a sample-barcoded 5' primer and a J-beta primer mix, a second PCR was run for roughly 6 to 11 cycles. From the 5' RACE reads, TCRdb called clonotypes with MiXCR, one entry per CDR3 protein. The sample holds fewer than 1,000,000 distinct CDR3 sequences, approximately 48% seen once. The germline CDR1 and CDR2 sequences are MNHNS and SASEGT. Trimming pared 2 bases from V and 0 bases from J, leaving 8 bases between. The CDR3 runs 14 residues. V usage is TRBV6-1 and J usage is TRBJ2-7; D is perhaps TRBD1 (6 bases). The source material was blood. This receptor was taken from a man in his sixties in good health. For the CDR3, the DNA is TGTGCCAGCAGTGAATGGGGGCCCTCCTACGAGCAGTACTTC. This gives the protein CASSEWGPSYEQYF.